The 26 T cell receptor beta chains given below trace back to one sample, sequenced in a study of beta chain features in type 1 diabetes. Study conclusions and caveats: Shorter TCRB CDR3s, moderately but significantly so, marked every one of the four CD4+ subsets in Type 1 diabetes patients.

TCRB transcripts that were expressed got sequenced, as all of the isolated RNA had been reverse transcribed. Only in-frame clones appear in the TCRdb table, and some are missing; sequencing was by immunoSEQ multiplex PCR. The data show some 660,000 clones, over 13% seen once. These receptors' antigens are unknown. The sample comprised naive CD4+ T cells from blood. These receptor sequences come from a man aged 18 to 29 with type 1 diabetes.

This clone was counted between two and nine times. This chain links TRBV5-1 with TRBJ1-5, with D unresolved. The germline V gene encodes CDR1 SGHRS and CDR2 YFSETQ. The ends were cut back, 0 bases at V and 4 bases at J, with 5 bases in the middle. This CDR3 spans 13 amino acids. CDR3 residues: CASSLGANQPQHF. CDR3 DNA sequence: TGCGCCAGCAGCTTGGGCGCAAATCAGCCCCAGCATTTT.

The rearrangement uses TRBV11-2 and TRBJ1-5, with D possibly matching TRBD1 (6 bases). The CDR3 loop spans 16 amino acids. V lost 1 base, J lost 3 bases, and 13 bases lay in between. The germline V gene encodes CDR1 SGHAT and CDR2 FQNNGV. In DNA, the CDR3 is TGTGCCAGCAGCTTAGGGAAACAGGGATTCAATCAGCCCCAGCATTTT. Translation: CASSLGKQGFNQPQHF.

The rearrangement joins TRBV10-3 to TRBJ2-7; D gene ambiguous. Germline assignment: CDR1 ENHRY and CDR2 SYGVKD. CDR3 length: 13 amino acids. V was cut by 2 bases and J by 0 bases, with 5 bases left in between. The CDR3 reads CAISELSSYEQYF. CDR3 nucleotides: TGTGCCATCAGTGAGCTGAGCTCCTACGAGCAGTACTTC.

This clone has more than one count but fewer than ten. This chain uses TRBV4-2 with TRBJ1-1; tentative D call: TRBD1 (5 bases). The CDR3 extends over 14 amino acids. Trimming took 2 bases from V and 7 from J, leaving 14 bases between them. Germline V gives CDR1 LGHNA, CDR2 YNFKEQ. CDR3 DNA: TGTGCCAGCAGCCAATTGGTTAGGGGCGGTGAAGCTTTCTTT. Residues: CASSQLVRGGEAFF.

The chain uses TRBV14 and TRBJ2-7; TRBD2 is a possible D gene (5 bases). The CDR3 consists of 15 residues. Germline CDR1 reads SGHDN; CDR2 reads FVKESK. The germline V and J ends were trimmed by 3 bases and 0 bases, with 12 bases remaining between them. CDR3 residues: CASSHLRSGSYEQYF. The CDR3 coding sequence is TGTGCCAGCAGCCACCTACGGAGCGGCTCCTACGAGCAGTACTTC. Full variable domain (rest looked up from reference TRBV14 and TRBJ2-7): EAGVTQFPSHSVIEKGQTVTLRCDPISGHDNLYWYRRVMGKEIKFLLHFVKESKQDESGMPNNRFLAERTGGTYSTLKVQPAELEDSGVYFCASSHLRSGSYEQYFGPGTRLTVT.

This clone was found a few times. This chain joins TRBV9 and TRBJ1-3; D remains ambiguous. CDR1 and CDR2 from the germline V gene are SGDLS and YYNGEE. V lost 0 bases and J 4 bases, leaving 14 bases between the germline ends. This CDR3 has 16 amino acids. CDR3 sequence reads: CASSVAPAGGGNTIYF. CDR3 in DNA: TGTGCCAGCAGCGTAGCTCCTGCCGGAGGGGGAAACACCATATATTTT.

This clone was seen a handful of times. The rearrangement joins TRBV30 to TRBJ1-4; the D is unclear. Germline CDR1 GTSNPN, CDR2 SVGIG (reference sequence). Trimming shortened V by 0 bases and J by 9 bases, and 8 bases separated the two germline ends. This CDR3 region has 12 residues. The CDR3 region has the DNA TGTGCCTGGAGTGTATATGAGCAAAAACTGTTTTTT. This encodes CAWSVYEQKLFF.

This chain joins TRBV9 and TRBJ1-1, with TRBD1 matching 7 bases. The CDR3 length is 14 residues. Losses at the gene ends were 2 bases for V and 2 bases for J; bases not matched to a gene: 3. Per the germline V gene, CDR1 is SGDLS and CDR2 is YYNGEE. The CDR3 protein is CASSVGQANTEAFF. The CDR3 DNA reads TGTGCCAGCAGCGTCGGACAGGCAAACACTGAAGCTTTCTTT.

This clone was seen more than once but under ten times. The rearrangement joins TRBV28 to TRBJ2-1, with D hard to call. V dropped 7 bases and J dropped 8 bases, with 18 bases sitting between them. The CDR3 sequence is 14 residues long. Germline V gene lookup returns CDR1 MDHEN and CDR2 SYDVKM. In nucleotides, the CDR3 is TGTGCCAGCAATACTAATAAGGGTTCCCATGAGCAGTTCTTC. Its translation: CASNTNKGSHEQFF.

This chain links TRBV29-1 with TRBJ1-1; D is unresolved. The germline gives CDR1 SQVTM, CDR2 ANQGSEA. This CDR3 region has 11 residues. Trimming took off 4 bases at V and 11 bases at J, with 14 bases between the two ends. The CDR3 nucleotides read TGCAGCGTTGTCCAGGTCCCAATGGCTTTCTTT. Translation: CSVVQVPMAFF. Looking up the rest from reference TRBV29-1 and TRBJ1-1 gives the full variable domain: SAVISQKPSRDICQRGTSLTIQCQVDSQVTMMFWYRQQPGQSLTLIATANQGSEATYESGFVIDKFPISRPNLTFSTLTVSNMSPEDSSIYLCSVVQVPMAFFGQGTRLTVV.

This clone was counted a few times. The rearrangement links TRBV4-1 to TRBJ2-3, with 8 nucleotides matching TRBD1. The CDR3 is made up of 17 amino acids. The germline V gene has CDR1 MGHRA and CDR2 YSYEKL. The junction had 6 bases not matched to a gene; V was cut back by 1 base and J by 0 bases. The CDR3 spells CASSQATGAASTDTQYF. Here the CDR3 DNA reads TGCGCCAGCAGCCAAGCGACAGGGGCCGCTAGCACAGATACGCAGTATTTT.

V gene TRBV7-2 combines with J gene TRBJ2-7, with D uncertain. The CDR3 contains 14 residues. Looked up from germline, CDR1 is SGHTA and CDR2 is FQGNSA. Trimming cost V 7 bases and J 7 bases, with 20 bases left between them. This CDR3 reads CASTSQGQLKEQYF. The CDR3 nucleotides are TGTGCCAGCACCTCCCAAGGGCAGCTAAAGGAGCAGTACTTC.

This clone was picked up a small number of times. The chain recombines TRBV7-9 with TRBJ2-7; D assignment may be TRBD1 or TRBD2 (5 bases each). The CDR3 loop spans 16 amino acids. The V gene lost 5 bases and the J gene lost 3 bases, with 20 bases spanning the gap. Germline V lookup: CDR1 SEHNR, CDR2 FQNEAQ (reference sequence). CDR3 sequence: CASSARVGEINYEQYF. The CDR3 nucleotides are TGTGCCAGCAGCGCGAGGGTGGGGGAAATAAACTACGAGCAGTACTTC. The complete variable domain, with remaining parts taken from reference TRBV7-9 and TRBJ2-7, reads DTGVSQNPRHKITKRGQNVTFRCDPISEHNRLYWYRQTLGQGPEFLTYFQNEAQLEKSRLLSDRFSAERPKGSFSTLEIQRTEQGDSAMYLCASSARVGEINYEQYFGPGTRLTVT.

The chain recombines TRBV6-6 with TRBJ2-1, with TRBD1 as a possible D gene (5 bases). The CDR3 spans 14 residues. The germline V and J ends were trimmed by 8 bases and 6 bases, with 17 bases remaining between them. Looked up from germline, CDR1 is MNHNY and CDR2 is SVGAGI (reference sequence). CDR3 in amino acids: CASVWVGVPNEQFF. The CDR3 DNA reads as TGTGCCAGCGTCTGGGTAGGGGTCCCCAATGAGCAGTTCTTC.

The chain combines TRBV5-4 with TRBJ1-2; D unresolved. Trimming removed 1 base at V and 1 base at J, with 8 bases between. Per germline, CDR1 SGHNT and CDR2 YYREEE (reference sequence). The CDR3 sequence is 14 residues long. The DNA of the CDR3 is TGTGCCAGCAGCTTGACCCAGAGTAACTATGGCTACACCTTC. Its translation: CASSLTQSNYGYTF.

A remark on this clone: The sample contains more than one DNA sequence encoding this CDR3. V usage is TRBV5-1 and J usage is TRBJ2-5; D unclear. V shed 0 bases and J shed 5 bases, with 5 bases lying between them. CDR3 length equals 12 residues. Germline values: CDR1 SGHRS, CDR2 YFSETQ. The CDR3 is CASSLVGETQYF. Here the CDR3 DNA reads TGCGCCAGCAGCTTGGTGGGGGAGACCCAGTACTTC.

To note about this clone: The CDR3 ends on some other residue instead of the conserved phenylalanine or tryptophan, so this is likely a read error. V usage is TRBV25-1 and J usage is TRBJ1-2; no definite D call. CDR3 size: 15 residues. V shed 5 bases and J shed 4 bases, with 17 bases lying between them. Germline V gives CDR1 MGHDK, CDR2 SYGVNS. DNA of the CDR3: TGTGCCAGCAGTTCCAACAGTAACCCATTCTATGGCTACACCCTC. Protein: CASSSNSNPFYGYTL.

This clone was seen a handful of times. The V and J genes are TRBV29-1 and TRBJ1-1; D unclear. The CDR3 is made up of 13 amino acids. From germline, CDR1 is SQVTM and CDR2 ANQGSEA. Trimming took off 3 bases at V and 1 base at J, with 9 bases between the two ends. The chain's CDR3 is CSVEMRENTEAFF. CDR3 sequence (DNA): TGCAGCGTTGAGATGCGGGAGAACACTGAAGCTTTCTTT.

The chain carries TRBV6-5 and TRBJ2-4; D unclear. There are 12 residues in the CDR3. Between the trimmed V and J ends, which lost 8 bases and 9 bases, there was a span of 14 bases. The germline gives CDR1 MNHEY, CDR2 SVGAGI. CDR3: CASLWDLGIQYF. CDR3 bases: TGTGCCAGCCTATGGGATCTTGGCATTCAGTACTTC.

The J gene is TRBJ2-5, the V gene TRBV10-3; 10 bases are shared with TRBD2. The germline gives CDR1 ENHRY, CDR2 SYGVKD. CDR3 length: 15 residues. V gave up 7 bases and J gave up 7 bases; unmatched junction bases: 12. The CDR3 region is CAIMDPASGRGTQYF. In DNA form, the CDR3 reads TGTGCCATCATGGATCCAGCTAGCGGGAGAGGGACCCAGTACTTC.

The gene calls are TRBV25-1 and TRBJ1-2, with 8 bases fitting TRBD1. Germline-derived CDR1 and CDR2 are MGHDK and SYGVNS. This CDR3 contains 14 residues. The trim removed 5 bases at V and 4 bases at J, leaving 6 bases unmatched. The CDR3 DNA sequence: TGTGCCAGCAGTCCGGACAGGGTTAGCTATGGCTACACCTTC. Its translation is CASSPDRVSYGYTF.

This clone was detected a few times. V and J are TRBV11-2 and TRBJ1-5; D perhaps matches TRBD1 (6 bases). This CDR3 spans 13 amino acids. Trimming cost V 2 bases and J 11 bases, with 13 bases left between them. The germline V gene has CDR1 SGHAT and CDR2 FQNNGV. The CDR3 loop reads CASSLTPQGSQHF. The DNA of the CDR3 is TGTGCCAGCAGCTTAACCCCCCAGGGGTCCCAGCATTTT.

The chain has TRBV10-3 and TRBJ2-1; 16 nucleotides match TRBD2. V trimming: 4 bases; J trimming: 1 base; junction bases outside the gene matches: 13. The CDR3 consists of 21 residues. The germline CDR1 and CDR2 sequences are ENHRY and SYGVKD. The DNA for the CDR3 is TGTGCCATCAGTGCCTCACCGGGACTAGCGGGAGGGTTGAGTTCCTACAATGAGCAGTTCTTC. Residues: CAISASPGLAGGLSSYNEQFF.

This clone turned up a few times. The chain is built from TRBV10-3 and TRBJ2-3, with TRBD1 matching 7 bases. This CDR3 is built from 14 residues. The germline V gene has CDR1 ENHRY and CDR2 SYGVKD. V was pared by 4 bases and J by 4 bases, with 5 bases of the junction left unmatched. The CDR3, as DNA: TGTGCCATCAGTGCTCCAACAGGGGCAGATACGCAGTATTTT. Its translation is CAISAPTGADTQYF.

This sequence joins TRBV19 and TRBJ2-6, with 9 bases identical to TRBD2. The CDR3 contains 16 residues. J was trimmed by 2 bases and V by 4 bases; bases with no gene match: 3. The germline CDR1 and CDR2 sequences are LNHDA and SQIVND (reference sequence). The CDR3 DNA sequence: TGTGCCAGTAGTAGAGTAGCGGGAGCTGGGGCCAACGTCCTGACTTTC. Its protein is CASSRVAGAGANVLTF.

The sample holds a few counts of this clone. The V and J genes are TRBV29-1 and TRBJ1-4; D unresolved. Germline V gene data show CDR1 as SQVTM and CDR2 as ANQGSEA. Between the trimmed V and J ends, which lost 5 bases and 4 bases, there was a span of 11 bases. The CDR3 totals 13 residues. The CDR3 is CSVLGEGNEKLFF. CDR3 nucleotide sequence: TGCAGCGTTCTCGGGGAGGGTAATGAAAAACTGTTTTTT. The variable domain in full, with the rest retrieved from reference TRBV29-1 and TRBJ1-4, is SAVISQKPSRDICQRGTSLTIQCQVDSQVTMMFWYRQQPGQSLTLIATANQGSEATYESGFVIDKFPISRPNLTFSTLTVSNMSPEDSSIYLCSVLGEGNEKLFFGSGTQLSVL.